Following are 13 T cell receptor beta chains from one sample sequenced in a study of OX40 agonist ivuxolimab in advanced cancers. Here immunoSEQ multiplex PCR was the method, and the copy in TCRdb shows in-frame clones only, minus some. The sample contains some 110,000 clones, about nine tenths of which appear only once. Material: CD4+ or CD8+ T cells sorted from blood, obtained in a trial of the OX40 agonist ivuxolimab. The receptors were gathered from an adult with an advanced solid tumor such as melanoma, head and neck, liver or kidney cancer.

The chain carries TRBV6-1 and TRBJ1-2; D remains unclear. The germline V and J ends were trimmed by 5 bases and 2 bases, with 12 bases remaining between them. The CDR3 runs to 14 residues. Germline V lookup: CDR1 MNHNS, CDR2 SASEGT. The CDR3 DNA sequence: TGTGCCAGCAGTCCTCGAGAGGGAAACTATGGCTACACCTTC. Translating gives CASSPREGNYGYTF.

The chain employs TRBV7-2 and TRBJ1-1; 7 nucleotides match TRBD1. CDR1 and CDR2 (germline): SGHTA, FQGNSA. The junction had 3 bases not matched to a gene; V was cut back by 5 bases and J by 3 bases. This CDR3 has 13 residues. In nucleotides, the CDR3 is TGTGCCAGCAGCGCTCAGGGGGACACTGAAGCTTTCTTT. Its translation: CASSAQGDTEAFF.

This clone was found once. V is TRBV5-4 and J is TRBJ1-5; D is ambiguous. The V end was cut by 3 bases, the J end by 3 bases, with 13 bases between. Germline-derived CDR1 and CDR2 are SGHNT and YYREEE (reference sequence). The CDR3 extends over 15 amino acids. Here the CDR3 DNA reads TGTGCCAGCAGCTCCTTAAGCGTTGCCAATCAGCCCCAGCATTTT. Amino acid sequence: CASSSLSVANQPQHF.

The CDR3 sequence is CASSTGSASGNTIYF. DNA of the CDR3: TGCGCCAGCAGCACCGGATCCGCCTCTGGAAACACCATATATTTT. This rearrangement joins TRBV5-1 to TRBJ1-3; D call uncertain. Germline V gene sequence: CDR1 SGHRS, CDR2 YFSETQ. The V end was cut by 4 bases, the J end by 0 bases, with 11 bases between. The CDR3 has 15 amino acids.

The chain uses TRBV7-2 and TRBJ2-7; the D gene is possibly TRBD2 (5 bases). The CDR3 runs to 14 residues. Trimming shortened V by 4 bases and J by 2 bases, and 12 bases separated the two germline ends. Germline V gene data show CDR1 as SGHTA and CDR2 as FQGNSA. The chain's CDR3 is CASSSPWRAYEQYF. The CDR3 DNA is TGTGCCAGCAGCTCTCCGTGGCGGGCCTACGAGCAGTACTTC.

The chain employs TRBV2 and TRBJ2-3; 10 nucleotides align to TRBD2. This CDR3 spans 17 amino acids. V trimming: 6 bases; J trimming: 0 bases; junction bases outside the gene matches: 9. CDR1 SNHLY and CDR2 FYNNEI come from the germline V gene. The CDR3 coding sequence is TGTGCCAGCAGAAAACGCACTAGCGGGGATAGCACAGATACGCAGTATTTT. Its protein product is CASRKRTSGDSTDTQYF.

The chain employs TRBV10-3 and TRBJ1-2; 8 bases are shared with TRBD1. V was pared by 2 bases and J by 1 base, with 3 bases of the junction left unmatched. CDR1 is ENHRY, CDR2 SYGVKD, per germline. The CDR3 totals 15 residues. The CDR3 is CAISEQGAGNYGYTF. CDR3 nucleotides: TGTGCCATCAGTGAGCAGGGGGCGGGTAACTATGGCTACACCTTC.

The rearrangement links TRBV28 to TRBJ2-7, with TRBD1 identical over 10 bases. V lost 4 bases to trimming and J lost 5 bases; unmatched junction nucleotides: 5. CDR3 length: 14 residues. Germline lookup yields CDR1 MDHEN and CDR2 SYDVKM. The CDR3 reads CASSSGQGFNEQYF. DNA of the CDR3: TGTGCCAGCAGTTCGGGACAGGGGTTCAACGAGCAGTACTTC.

V and J are TRBV27 and TRBJ2-4, with TRBD2 identical over 12 bases. The length of the CDR3 is 15 residues. V gave up 1 base and J gave up 9 bases; unmatched junction bases: 4. Germline CDR1 MNHEY, CDR2 SMNVEV (reference sequence). The CDR3, as DNA: TGTGCCAGCAGTTTATTCCGGACTAGCGGGGCCATTCAGTACTTC. Translation: CASSLFRTSGAIQYF.

This chain joins TRBV27 and TRBJ1-1; TRBD1 aligns across 7 bases. V was clipped by 5 bases and J by 2 bases; unmatched bases: 11. Germline V lookup: CDR1 MNHEY, CDR2 SMNVEV (reference sequence). This CDR3 comprises 16 residues. CDR3 loop: CASSRHSTGLNTEAFF. As DNA, the CDR3 is TGTGCCAGCAGTCGTCACTCGACAGGGTTAAACACTGAAGCTTTCTTT.

This chain connects TRBV25-1 to TRBJ2-2, with 9 bases lining up with TRBD1. The J segment lost 4 bases and the V segment lost 8 bases, leaving 8 bases of the junction unmatched. Germline lookup yields CDR1 MGHDK and CDR2 SYGVNS. The CDR3 consists of 15 residues. The DNA for the CDR3 is TGTGCCAGCCTAGCCGGGACAGGGTTCACCGGGGAGCTGTTTTTT. This encodes CASLAGTGFTGELFF.

Only a few counts were recorded for this clone. This rearrangement joins TRBV4-3 to TRBJ1-5, with TRBD1 matching 7 bases. CDR3 length: 15 amino acids. Per the germline V gene, CDR1 is LGHNA and CDR2 is YSLEER. V trimming: 2 bases; J trimming: 4 bases; junction bases outside the gene matches: 5. The CDR3 region has the DNA TGCGCCAGCAGCCAAAAACCAGGGGGGAATCAGCCCCAGCATTTT. Its protein is CASSQKPGGNQPQHF.

J is TRBJ2-7 and V is TRBV28; tentatively, D is TRBD2 (6 bases). In germline, CDR1 is MDHEN, CDR2 SYDVKM. V lost 3 bases to trimming and J lost 7 bases, with 10 bases between them. This CDR3 region has 12 residues. The CDR3 spells CASSFSGREQYF. The CDR3 coding sequence is TGTGCCAGCAGTTTTAGTGGGAGGGAGCAGTACTTC. Variable domain in full (rest from reference TRBV28 and TRBJ2-7): DVKVTQSSRYLVKRTGEKVFLECVQDMDHENMFWYRQDPGLGLRLIYFSYDVKMKEKGDIPEGYSVSREKKERFSLILESASTNQTSMYLCASSFSGREQYFGPGTRLTVT.